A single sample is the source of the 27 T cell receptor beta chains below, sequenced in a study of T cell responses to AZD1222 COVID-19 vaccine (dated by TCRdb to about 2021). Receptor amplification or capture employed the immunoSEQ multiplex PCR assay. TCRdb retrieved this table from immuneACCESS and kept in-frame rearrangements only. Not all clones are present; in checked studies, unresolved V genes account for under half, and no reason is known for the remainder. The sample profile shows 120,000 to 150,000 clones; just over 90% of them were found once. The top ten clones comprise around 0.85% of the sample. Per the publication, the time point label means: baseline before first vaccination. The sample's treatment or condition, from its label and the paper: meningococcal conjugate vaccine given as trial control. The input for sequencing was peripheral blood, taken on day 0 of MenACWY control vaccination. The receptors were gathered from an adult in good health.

CDR3 nucleotide sequence: TGTGCCAGCAGTGAAGGGCTCCTCGGGCAGCCCCAGCATTTT. Its translation is CASSEGLLGQPQHF. The chain is built from TRBV2 and TRBJ1-5; D not resolved. The CDR3 consists of 14 residues. Germline V gene data show CDR1 as SNHLY and CDR2 as FYNNEI. V was clipped by 1 base and J by 7 bases, with 11 bases between them.

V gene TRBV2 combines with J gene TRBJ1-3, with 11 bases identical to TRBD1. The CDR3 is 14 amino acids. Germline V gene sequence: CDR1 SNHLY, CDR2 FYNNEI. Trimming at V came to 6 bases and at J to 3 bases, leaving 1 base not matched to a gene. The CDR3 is CASRDRGLGNTIYF. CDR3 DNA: TGTGCCAGCAGGGACAGGGGGCTTGGAAACACCATATATTTT.

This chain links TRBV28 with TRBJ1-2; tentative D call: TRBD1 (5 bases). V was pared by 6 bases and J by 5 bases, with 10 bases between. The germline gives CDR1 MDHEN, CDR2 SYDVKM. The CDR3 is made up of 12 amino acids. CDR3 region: CASRSGRYGYTF. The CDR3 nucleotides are TGTGCCAGCAGGTCGGGACGGTATGGCTACACCTTC.

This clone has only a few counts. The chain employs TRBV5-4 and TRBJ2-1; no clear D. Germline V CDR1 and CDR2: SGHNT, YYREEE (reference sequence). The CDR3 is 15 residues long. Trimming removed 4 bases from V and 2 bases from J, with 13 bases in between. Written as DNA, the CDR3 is TGTGCCAGCAGCCTTCGGAGTGGGGCCTACAATGAGCAGTTCTTC. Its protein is CASSLRSGAYNEQFF. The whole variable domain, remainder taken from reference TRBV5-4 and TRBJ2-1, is ETGVTQSPTHLIKTRGQQVTLRCSSQSGHNTVSWYQQALGQGPQFIFQYYREEENGRGNFPPRFSGLQFPNYSSELNVNALELDDSALYLCASSLRSGAYNEQFFGPGTRLTVL.

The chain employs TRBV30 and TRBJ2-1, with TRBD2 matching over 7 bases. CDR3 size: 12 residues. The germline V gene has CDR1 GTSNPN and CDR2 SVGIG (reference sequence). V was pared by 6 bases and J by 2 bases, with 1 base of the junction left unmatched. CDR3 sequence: CACGLAYNEQFF. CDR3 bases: TGTGCCTGCGGACTAGCCTACAATGAGCAGTTCTTC.

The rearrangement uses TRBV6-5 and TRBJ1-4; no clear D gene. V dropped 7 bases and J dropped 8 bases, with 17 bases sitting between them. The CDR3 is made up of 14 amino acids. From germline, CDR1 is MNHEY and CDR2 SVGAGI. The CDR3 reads CASNTEPKEEKLFF. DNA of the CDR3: TGTGCCAGCAACACCGAGCCTAAAGAAGAAAAACTGTTTTTT.

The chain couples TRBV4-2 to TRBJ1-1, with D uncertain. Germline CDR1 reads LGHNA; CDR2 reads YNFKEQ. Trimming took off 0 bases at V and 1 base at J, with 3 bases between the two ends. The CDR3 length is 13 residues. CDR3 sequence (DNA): TGTGCCAGCAGCCAAGATTGGAACACTGAAGCTTTCTTT. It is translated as CASSQDWNTEAFF.

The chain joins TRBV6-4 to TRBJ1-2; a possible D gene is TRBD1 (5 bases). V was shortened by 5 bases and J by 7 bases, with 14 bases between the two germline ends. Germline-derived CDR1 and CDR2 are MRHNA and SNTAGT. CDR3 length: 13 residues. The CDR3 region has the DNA TGTGCCAGCAGTAACCGGGGGGAGGTTGGCTACACCTTC. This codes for CASSNRGEVGYTF.

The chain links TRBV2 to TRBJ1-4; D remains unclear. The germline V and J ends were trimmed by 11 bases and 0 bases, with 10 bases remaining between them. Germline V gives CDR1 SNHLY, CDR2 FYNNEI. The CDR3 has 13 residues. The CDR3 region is CADSTSTNEKLFF. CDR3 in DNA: TGTGCCGACTCGACATCAACTAATGAAAAACTGTTTTTT.

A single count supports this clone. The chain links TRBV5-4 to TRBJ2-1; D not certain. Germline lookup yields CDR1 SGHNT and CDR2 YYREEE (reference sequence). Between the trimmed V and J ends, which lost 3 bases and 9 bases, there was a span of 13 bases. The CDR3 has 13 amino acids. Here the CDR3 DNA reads TGTGCCAGCAGCTCCAGGAGTCATAGTGAGCAGTTCTTC. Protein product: CASSSRSHSEQFF. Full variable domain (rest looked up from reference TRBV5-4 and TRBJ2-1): ETGVTQSPTHLIKTRGQQVTLRCSSQSGHNTVSWYQQALGQGPQFIFQYYREEENGRGNFPPRFSGLQFPNYSSELNVNALELDDSALYLCASSSRSHSEQFFGPGTRLTVL.

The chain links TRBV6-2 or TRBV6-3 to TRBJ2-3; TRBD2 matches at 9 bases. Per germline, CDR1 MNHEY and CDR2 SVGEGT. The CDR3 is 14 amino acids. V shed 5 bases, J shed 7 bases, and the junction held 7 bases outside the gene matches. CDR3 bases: TGTGCCAGCAGTAATAGCGGGGGTGGGAATACGCAGTATTTT. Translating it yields CASSNSGGGNTQYF.

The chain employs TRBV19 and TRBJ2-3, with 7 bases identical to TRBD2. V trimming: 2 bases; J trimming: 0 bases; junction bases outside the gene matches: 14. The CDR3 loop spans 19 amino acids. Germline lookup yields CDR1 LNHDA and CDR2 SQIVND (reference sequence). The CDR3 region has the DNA TGTGCCAGTAGTATATCGGCCCTAGCGGTGATAACTAGCACAGATACGCAGTATTTT. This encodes CASSISALAVITSTDTQYF. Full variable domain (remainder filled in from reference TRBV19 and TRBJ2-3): DGGITQSPKYLFRKEGQNVTLSCEQNLNHDAMYWYRQDPGQGLRLIYYSQIVNDFQKGDIAEGYSVSREKKESFPLTVTSAQKNPTAFYLCASSISALAVITSTDTQYFGPGTRLTVL.

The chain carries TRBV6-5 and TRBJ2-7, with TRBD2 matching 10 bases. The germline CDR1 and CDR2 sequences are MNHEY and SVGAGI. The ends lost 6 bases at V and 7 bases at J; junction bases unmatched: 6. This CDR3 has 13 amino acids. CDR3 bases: TGTGCCAGCAGCGGCGGACTAGCGGAGGAGCAGTACTTC. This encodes CASSGGLAEEQYF.

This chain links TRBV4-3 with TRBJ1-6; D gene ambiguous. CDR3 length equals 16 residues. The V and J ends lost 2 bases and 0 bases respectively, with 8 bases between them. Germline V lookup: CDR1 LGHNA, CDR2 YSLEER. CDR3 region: CASSQTLSSYNSPLHF. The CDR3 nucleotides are TGCGCCAGCAGCCAAACCTTGAGCTCCTATAATTCACCCCTCCACTTT.

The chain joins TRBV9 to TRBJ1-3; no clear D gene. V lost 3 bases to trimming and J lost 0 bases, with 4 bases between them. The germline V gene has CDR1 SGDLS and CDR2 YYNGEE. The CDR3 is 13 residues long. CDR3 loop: CASSELSGNTIYF. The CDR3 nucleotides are TGTGCCAGCAGCGAACTCTCTGGAAACACCATATATTTT.

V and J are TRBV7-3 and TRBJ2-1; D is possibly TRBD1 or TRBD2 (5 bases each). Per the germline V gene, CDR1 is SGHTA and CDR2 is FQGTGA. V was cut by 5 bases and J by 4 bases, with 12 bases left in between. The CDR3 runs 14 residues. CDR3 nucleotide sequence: TGTGCCAGCAGCCCTCCGGGACGATACAATGAGCAGTTCTTC. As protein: CASSPPGRYNEQFF.

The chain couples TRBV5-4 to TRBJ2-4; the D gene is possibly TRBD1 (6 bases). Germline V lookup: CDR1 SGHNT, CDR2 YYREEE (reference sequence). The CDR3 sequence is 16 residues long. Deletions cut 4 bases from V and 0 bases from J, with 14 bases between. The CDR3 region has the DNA TGTGCCAGCAGCGGGGCACAGGGAGCAGCCAAAAACATTCAGTACTTC. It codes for CASSGAQGAAKNIQYF.

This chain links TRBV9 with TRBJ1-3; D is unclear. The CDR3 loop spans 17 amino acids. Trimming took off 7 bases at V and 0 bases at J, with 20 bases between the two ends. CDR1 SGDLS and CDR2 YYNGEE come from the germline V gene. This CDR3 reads CASGPPGTASSGNTIYF. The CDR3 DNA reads TGTGCCAGCGGACCCCCGGGTACAGCCTCCTCTGGAAACACCATATATTTT.

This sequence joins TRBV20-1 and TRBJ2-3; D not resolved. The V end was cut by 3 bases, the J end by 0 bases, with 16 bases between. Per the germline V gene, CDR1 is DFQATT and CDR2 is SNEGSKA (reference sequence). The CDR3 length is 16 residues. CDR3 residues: CSASRFGRTSTDTQYF. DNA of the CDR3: TGCAGTGCTAGTAGGTTTGGCAGAACTAGCACAGATACGCAGTATTTT.

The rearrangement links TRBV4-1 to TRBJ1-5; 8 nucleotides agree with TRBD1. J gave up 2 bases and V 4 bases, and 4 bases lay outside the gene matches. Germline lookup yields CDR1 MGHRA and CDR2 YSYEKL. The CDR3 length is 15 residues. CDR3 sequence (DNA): TGCGCCAGCAGCCGGACAGGGATCGGCAATCAGCCCCAGCATTTT. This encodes CASSRTGIGNQPQHF.

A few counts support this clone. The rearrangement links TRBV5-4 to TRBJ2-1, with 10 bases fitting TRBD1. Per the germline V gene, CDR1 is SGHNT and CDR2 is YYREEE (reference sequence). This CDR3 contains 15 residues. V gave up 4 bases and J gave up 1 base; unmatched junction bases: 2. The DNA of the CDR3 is TGTGCCAGCAGCCCGGGACAGGGGTCCTACAATGAGCAGTTCTTC. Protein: CASSPGQGSYNEQFF.

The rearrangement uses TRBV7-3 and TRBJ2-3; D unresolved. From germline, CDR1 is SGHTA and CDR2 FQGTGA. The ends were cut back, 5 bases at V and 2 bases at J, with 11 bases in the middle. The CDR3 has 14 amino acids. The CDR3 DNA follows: TGTGCCAGCAGCGCGGCAGCCTACACAGATACGCAGTATTTT. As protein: CASSAAAYTDTQYF.

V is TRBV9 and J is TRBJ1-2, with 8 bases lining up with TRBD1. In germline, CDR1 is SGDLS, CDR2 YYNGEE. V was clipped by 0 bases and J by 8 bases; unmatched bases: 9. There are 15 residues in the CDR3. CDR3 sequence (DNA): TGTGCCAGCAGCGTAGAAGACAGGGGCTTAAGGGGCTACACCTTC. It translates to CASSVEDRGLRGYTF.

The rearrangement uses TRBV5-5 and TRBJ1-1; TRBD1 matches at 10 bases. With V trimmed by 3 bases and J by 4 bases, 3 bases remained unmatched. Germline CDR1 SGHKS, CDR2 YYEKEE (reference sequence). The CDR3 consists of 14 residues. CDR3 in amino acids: CASSSGQGVTEAFF. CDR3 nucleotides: TGTGCCAGCAGCTCCGGACAGGGGGTCACTGAAGCTTTCTTT.

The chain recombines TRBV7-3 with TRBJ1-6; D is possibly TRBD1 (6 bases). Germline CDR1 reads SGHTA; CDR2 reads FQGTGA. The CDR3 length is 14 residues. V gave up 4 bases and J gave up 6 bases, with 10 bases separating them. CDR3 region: CASSSGTFNSPLHF. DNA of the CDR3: TGTGCCAGCAGCTCCGGGACATTTAATTCACCCCTCCACTTT.

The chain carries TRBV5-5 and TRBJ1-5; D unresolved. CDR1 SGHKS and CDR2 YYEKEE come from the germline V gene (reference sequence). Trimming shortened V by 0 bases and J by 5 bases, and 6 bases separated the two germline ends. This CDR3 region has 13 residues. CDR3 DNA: TGTGCCAGCAGCTTGGACAGCCATCAGCCCCAGCATTTT. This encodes CASSLDSHQPQHF.

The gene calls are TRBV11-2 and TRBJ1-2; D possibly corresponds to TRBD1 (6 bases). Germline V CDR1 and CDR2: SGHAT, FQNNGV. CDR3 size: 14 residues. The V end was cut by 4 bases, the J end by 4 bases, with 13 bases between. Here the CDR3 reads CASSSWLGAYGYTF. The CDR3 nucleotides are TGTGCCAGCAGCTCCTGGTTGGGGGCCTATGGCTACACCTTC.